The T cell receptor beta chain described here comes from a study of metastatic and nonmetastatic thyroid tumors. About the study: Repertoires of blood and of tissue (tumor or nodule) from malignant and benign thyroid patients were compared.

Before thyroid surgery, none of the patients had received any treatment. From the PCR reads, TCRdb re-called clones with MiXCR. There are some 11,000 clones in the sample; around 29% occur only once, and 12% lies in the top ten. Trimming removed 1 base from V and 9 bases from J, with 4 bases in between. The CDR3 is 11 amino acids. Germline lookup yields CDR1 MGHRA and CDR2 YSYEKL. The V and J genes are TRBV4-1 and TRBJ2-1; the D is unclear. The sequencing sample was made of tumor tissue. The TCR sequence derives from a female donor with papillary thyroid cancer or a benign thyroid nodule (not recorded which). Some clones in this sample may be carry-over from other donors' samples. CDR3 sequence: CASSQVGEQFF. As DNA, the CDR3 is TGCGCCAGCAGCCAAGTGGGTGAGCAGTTCTTC.